A single T cell receptor beta chain is shown here with its context. Other nucleotide sequences from this sample produce the same CDR3. Per the original methods: Reference gene primer amplification gave estimated nucleated cell counts. TCRdb keeps only in-frame clones here, not all; method: immunoSEQ multiplex PCR. V and J calls plus clone size are reproduced from that table; the DNA served to infer D and trimming. The sample records approximately 250,000 clones, 86% being singletons. Trimming stripped 0 bases from V and 4 bases from J, with 7 bases between. The CDR3 is 13 residues long. CDR1 and CDR2 from the germline V gene are SGHRS and YFSETQ. The data originate from a study of blood T cell repertoires in COVID-19. For the study at large: Sample material is recorded as cDNA or gDNA derived from T cells, B-cell-depleted T cells, or PBMCs.

Sequencing was done on a sample of peripheral blood. The chain employs TRBV5-1 and TRBJ2-5; maybe TRBD1 (5 bases). The sequence was collected from a man aged 40-50 years with active or convalescent COVID-19. The CDR3 DNA reads TGCGCCAGCAGCTTGGGAAGGGGAGAGACCCAGTACTTC. This translates into CASSLGRGETQYF.